Below are 21 T cell receptor beta chains sequenced from a single sample in a study of OX40 agonist ivuxolimab in advanced cancers. The table came from immunoSEQ multiplex PCR; TCRdb's copy has only in-frame clones and leaves some out. The repertoire includes roughly 120,000 clones, around 91% of them detected once, and more than 0.45% sits in the top ten. The sequences come from CD4+ or CD8+ T cells sorted from blood, collected in a trial of the OX40 agonist ivuxolimab. These receptors were taken from an adult with an advanced solid tumor such as melanoma, head and neck, liver or kidney cancer.

The table lists this clone with a count of one. The V call is TRBV23-1, the J call TRBJ2-2; TRBD1 matches at 7 bases. TRBV23-1 is placed among ORFs of uncertain function. V shed 1 base and J 7 bases; nucleotides not matched to a gene: 6. CDR3 length: 15 amino acids. The CDR3 reads CASSQYERGHGELFF. CDR3 bases: TGCGCCAGCAGTCAATACGAAAGGGGGCACGGGGAGCTGTTTTTT.

The chain joins TRBV5-4 to TRBJ2-7; D gene uncertain. CDR1 and CDR2 (germline): SGHNT, YYREEE (reference sequence). The CDR3 extends over 14 amino acids. The V end lost 0 bases, the J end lost 3 bases, and 10 bases lay between the germline ends. This CDR3 is CASSLVGEGYEQYF. CDR3 DNA: TGTGCCAGCAGCTTGGTAGGAGAAGGCTACGAGCAGTACTTC.

This chain links TRBV6-1 with TRBJ2-7; 12 positions agree with TRBD2. The CDR3 extends over 13 amino acids. The V gene's germline CDR1 is MNHNS and CDR2 SASEGT. The junction had 6 bases not matched to a gene; V was cut back by 7 bases and J by 8 bases. The CDR3 loop reads CASTQGLAGKQYF. The CDR3 region has the DNA TGTGCCAGCACCCAGGGACTAGCGGGTAAGCAGTACTTC.

The table lists this clone with a count of one. The chain links TRBV5-6 to TRBJ1-1; 10 nucleotides agree with TRBD1. V lost 4 bases, J lost 0 bases, and 9 bases stayed unmatched. CDR1 SGHDT and CDR2 YYEEEE come from the germline V gene. The CDR3 runs 17 residues. CDR3 sequence reads: CASSLLVTGGVNTEAFF. CDR3 sequence (DNA): TGTGCCAGCAGCCTCTTAGTGACAGGGGGCGTGAACACTGAAGCTTTCTTT.

In its sample, this clone was seen a few times. The chain couples TRBV5-6 to TRBJ1-6; D gene uncertain. Germline lookup yields CDR1 SGHDT and CDR2 YYEEEE. The CDR3 has 13 amino acids. Trimming shortened V by 1 base and J by 10 bases, and 9 bases separated the two germline ends. CDR3 loop: CASSLSGGSPLHF. The CDR3 DNA follows: TGTGCCAGCAGCTTGTCCGGAGGGTCACCCCTCCACTTT. Together with reference TRBV5-6 and TRBJ1-6, the CDR3 gives the full variable domain: DAGVTQSPTHLIKTRGQQVTLRCSPKSGHDTVSWYQQALGQGPQFIFQYYEEEERQRGNFPDRFSGHQFPNYSSELNVNALLLGDSALYLCASSLSGGSPLHFGNGTRLTVT.

The chain is built from TRBV30 and TRBJ2-3; D call uncertain. V shed 1 base and J shed 2 bases, with 7 bases lying between them. CDR3 size: 13 residues. Per the germline V gene, CDR1 is GTSNPN and CDR2 is SVGIG (reference sequence). CDR3 sequence reads: CAWSGEFTDTQYF. In DNA form, the CDR3 reads TGTGCCTGGAGTGGAGAGTTCACAGATACGCAGTATTTT.

This clone was observed a handful of times. This CDR3 is also generated by other DNA sequences in the sample. The gene calls are TRBV4-1 and TRBJ1-1, with TRBD1 as a possible D gene (5 bases). Germline CDR1 MGHRA, CDR2 YSYEKL. Trimming pared 4 bases from V and 1 base from J, leaving 13 bases between. This CDR3 comprises 15 residues. CDR3 nucleotides: TGCGCCAGCAGCCTTCGGACGGGGGGGAACACTGAAGCTTTCTTT. This sequence encodes CASSLRTGGNTEAFF.

This clone has just one count. This chain links TRBV9 with TRBJ2-3, with TRBD1 matching over 12 bases. Germline-derived CDR1 and CDR2 are SGDLS and YYNGEE. There are 16 residues in the CDR3. Germline trimming cut 0 bases from V and 10 bases from J; bases unmatched to any gene: 9. The CDR3 DNA reads TGTGCCAGCAGCGTAGTCCCGGGACAGGGGGCTCTGGCGCAGTATTTT. Translating gives CASSVVPGQGALAQYF.

This chain connects TRBV4-1 to TRBJ1-5, with unresolved D. Trimming stripped 1 base from V and 0 bases from J, with 7 bases between. CDR1 and CDR2 (germline): MGHRA, YSYEKL. The CDR3 runs to 15 residues. The CDR3 loop reads CASSQGAYSNQPQHF. The CDR3 DNA reads TGCGCCAGCAGCCAAGGGGCTTATAGCAATCAGCCCCAGCATTTT.

This chain joins TRBV7-2 and TRBJ1-5; D is possibly TRBD1 (6 bases). Germline V gives CDR1 SGHTA, CDR2 FQGNSA. The CDR3 covers 15 residues. Trimming removed 4 bases at V and 5 bases at J, with 15 bases between. CDR3 bases: TGTGCCAGCAGCTCAAATTACAGGGCCGATCAGCCCCAGCATTTT. Encoded protein: CASSSNYRADQPQHF.

This clone was seen only a few times. The rearrangement uses TRBV5-6 and TRBJ2-5; 11 positions agree with TRBD2. The CDR3 length is 15 residues. Germline values: CDR1 SGHDT, CDR2 YYEEEE. Trimming at V came to 4 bases and at J to 4 bases, leaving 6 bases not matched to a gene. As DNA, the CDR3 is TGTGCCAGCAGCAGGGATCTAGCGGGGGGAGAGACCCAGTACTTC. This gives the protein CASSRDLAGGETQYF.

The rearrangement links TRBV28 to TRBJ1-2; tentative D call: TRBD1 (6 bases). Germline V CDR1 and CDR2: MDHEN, SYDVKM. Between the trimmed V and J ends, which lost 10 bases and 6 bases, there was a span of 12 bases. CDR3 length: 11 residues. The CDR3 DNA follows: TGTGCCACCCAGGGGCTAAATGGCTACACCTTC. Translating it yields CATQGLNGYTF.

The chain joins TRBV4-3 to TRBJ1-2; possible D gene TRBD1, 5 bases. V was shortened by 1 base and J by 8 bases, with 14 bases between the two germline ends. The CDR3 loop spans 14 amino acids. From germline, CDR1 is LGHNA and CDR2 YSLEER. The CDR3 sequence: CASSQAGGNRGYTF. The CDR3 region has the DNA TGCGCCAGCAGCCAAGCGGGGGGTAATCGGGGCTACACCTTC.

The rearrangement links TRBV28 to TRBJ2-5; 7 bases fit TRBD1. The length of the CDR3 is 16 residues. Germline assignment: CDR1 MDHEN and CDR2 SYDVKM. The V gene end was trimmed by 7 bases and the J gene end by 0 bases; junction bases not matched to a gene: 11. CDR3: CASKYRQGRNQETQYF. The CDR3 DNA is TGTGCCAGCAAATATCGACAGGGTCGAAACCAAGAGACCCAGTACTTC. The variable domain in full, with the rest retrieved from reference TRBV28 and TRBJ2-5, is DVKVTQSSRYLVKRTGEKVFLECVQDMDHENMFWYRQDPGLGLRLIYFSYDVKMKEKGDIPEGYSVSREKKERFSLILESASTNQTSMYLCASKYRQGRNQETQYFGPGTRLLVL.

The chain links TRBV6-6 to TRBJ2-7; the D is unclear. V shed 2 bases and J shed 2 bases, with 7 bases lying between them. CDR1 MNHNY and CDR2 SVGAGI come from the germline V gene (reference sequence). The length of the CDR3 is 13 residues. Here the CDR3 reads CASSYDTPYEQYF. CDR3 DNA sequence: TGTGCCAGCAGTTACGACACTCCCTACGAGCAGTACTTC.

The chain links TRBV5-1 to TRBJ2-7; TRBD2 aligns across 9 bases. The CDR3 loop spans 15 amino acids. V dropped 0 bases and J dropped 3; count of bases not matched to a gene: 4. The V gene's germline CDR1 is SGHRS and CDR2 YFSETQ. CDR3 in amino acids: CASSLVASGNYEQYF. Written as DNA, the CDR3 is TGCGCCAGCAGCTTGGTTGCTAGCGGGAACTACGAGCAGTACTTC.

V usage is TRBV29-1 and J usage is TRBJ1-1, with D possibly being TRBD1 (6 bases). The CDR3 has 13 residues. CDR1 is SQVTM, CDR2 ANQGSEA, per germline. The V and J ends lost 4 bases and 10 bases respectively, with 19 bases between them. The CDR3 loop is CSVARRTEDTAFF. The CDR3 nucleotides are TGCAGCGTTGCCCGCAGGACAGAGGATACAGCTTTCTTT.

V and J are TRBV5-1 and TRBJ1-1; 8 bases are shared with TRBD1. The V gene's germline CDR1 is SGHRS and CDR2 YFSETQ. This CDR3 is built from 15 residues. Trimming removed 4 bases from V and 5 bases from J; junction bases left unmatched: 10. The CDR3 nucleotides are TGCGCCAGCAGCCCCCGATCGGACAGGGCAACTGAAGCTTTCTTT. Translating gives CASSPRSDRATEAFF.

This sequence joins TRBV30 and TRBJ1-2; TRBD1 might be the D (5 bases). The CDR3 has 12 amino acids. Germline V lookup: CDR1 GTSNPN, CDR2 SVGIG (reference sequence). V was trimmed by 7 bases and J by 1 base, leaving 10 bases between them. CDR3 protein: CAFVGVNYGYTF. As DNA, the CDR3 is TGTGCCTTTGTAGGGGTTAACTATGGCTACACCTTC.

The V and J genes are TRBV28 and TRBJ2-2; either TRBD1 or TRBD2 may fit D (5 bases each). The CDR3 totals 14 residues. V was cut by 8 bases and J by 3 bases, with 13 bases left in between. CDR1 is MDHEN, CDR2 SYDVKM, per germline. The CDR3 spells CASLTGPDTGELFF. The CDR3 coding sequence is TGTGCCAGCCTGACGGGGCCCGACACCGGGGAGCTGTTTTTT.

This chain links TRBV27 with TRBJ2-1; the D call may be TRBD1 or TRBD2 (5 bases each). The CDR3 runs to 14 residues. Germline V gene sequence: CDR1 MNHEY, CDR2 SMNVEV (reference sequence). V lost 6 bases and J lost 6, with 15 bases in between. DNA of the CDR3: TGTGCCAGCAGCCAAGTGGCTGGGGGCAATGAGCAGTTCTTC. This gives the protein CASSQVAGGNEQFF.